A selection of T cell receptor beta chains follows, all from one sample in a study of OX40 agonist ivuxolimab in advanced cancers. TCRdb's table, derived via immunoSEQ multiplex PCR, lists solely in-frame clones and lacks some. The sample shows around 26,000 clones, 65% to 90% of them seen only once. This material consisted of CD4+ or CD8+ T cells sorted from blood, taken in a trial of the OX40 agonist ivuxolimab. These receptors were taken from an adult with an advanced solid tumor such as melanoma, head and neck, liver or kidney cancer. CDR3s include the opening cysteine and the closing phenylalanine or tryptophan. Each record gives: clone size, CDR3 length, D gene, V gene, J gene, CDR3 protein, CDR3 DNA. D genes are given only for firm matches. The listing skips clone size in some rows; elsewhere it reads once, few, many or a size class.

>NA|16|TRBD2|TRBV9|TRBJ2-4
CASSVGLAGTKNIQYF
TGTGCCAGCAGCGTAGGACTAGCGGGTACCAAAAACATTCAGTACTTC
>NA|14|TRBD1|TRBV4-1|TRBJ2-7
CASSQRTGPYEQYF
TGCGCCAGCAGCCAACGGACAGGCCCCTACGAGCAGTACTTC
>once|15|TRBD1|TRBV25-1|TRBJ1-5
CASSVSGGADQPQHF
TGTGCCAGCAGTGTTTCAGGGGGCGCGGATCAGCCCCAGCATTTT
>NA|13|NA|TRBV19|TRBJ1-1
CASSIALNTEAFF
TGTGCCAGTAGTATAGCCCTGAACACTGAAGCTTTCTTT
>NA|16|TRBD2|TRBV6-5|TRBJ2-1
CASSYTTPGTSGEQFF
TGTGCCAGCAGTTACACGACCCCCGGGACTAGCGGTGAGCAGTTCTTC
>few|16|NA|TRBV15|TRBJ2-3
CATSRSEGGHTDTQYF
TGTGCCACCAGCAGATCCGAAGGGGGACATACAGATACGCAGTATTTT
>NA|15|NA|TRBV5-6|TRBJ2-7
CASRTPYQGYYEQYF
TGTGCCAGCAGGACACCCTACCAGGGGTACTACGAGCAGTACTTC
>NA|11|NA|TRBV5-6|TRBJ2-7
CASSSRGGQYF
TGTGCCAGCAGCTCCAGGGGCGGGCAGTACTTC
>NA|14|NA|TRBV27|TRBJ2-7
CASSLGRPSDEQYF
TGTGCCAGCAGTTTGGGACGGCCCTCGGATGAGCAGTACTTC
>NA|11|NA|TRBV20-1|TRBJ2-7
CSASGNYEQYF
TGCAGTGCTAGCGGGAACTACGAGCAGTACTTC